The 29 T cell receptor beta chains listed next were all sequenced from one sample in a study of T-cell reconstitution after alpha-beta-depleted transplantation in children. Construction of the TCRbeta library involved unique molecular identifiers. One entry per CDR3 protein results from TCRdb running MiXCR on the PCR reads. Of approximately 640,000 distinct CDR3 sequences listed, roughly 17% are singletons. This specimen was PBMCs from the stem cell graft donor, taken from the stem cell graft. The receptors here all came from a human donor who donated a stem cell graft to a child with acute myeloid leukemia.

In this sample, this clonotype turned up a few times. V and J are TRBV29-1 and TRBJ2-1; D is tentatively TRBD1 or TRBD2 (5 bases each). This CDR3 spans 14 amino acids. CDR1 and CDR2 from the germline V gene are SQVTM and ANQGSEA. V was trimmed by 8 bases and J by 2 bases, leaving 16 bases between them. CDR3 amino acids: CSSWGKGPYNEQFF. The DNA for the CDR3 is TGCAGCTCGTGGGGGAAGGGACCCTACAATGAGCAGTTCTTC.

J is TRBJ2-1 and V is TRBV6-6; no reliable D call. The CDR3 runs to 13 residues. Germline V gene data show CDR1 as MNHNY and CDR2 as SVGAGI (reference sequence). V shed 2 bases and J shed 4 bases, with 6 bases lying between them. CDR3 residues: CASSYDTYNEQFF. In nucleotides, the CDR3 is TGTGCCAGCAGTTACGACACTTACAATGAGCAGTTCTTC.

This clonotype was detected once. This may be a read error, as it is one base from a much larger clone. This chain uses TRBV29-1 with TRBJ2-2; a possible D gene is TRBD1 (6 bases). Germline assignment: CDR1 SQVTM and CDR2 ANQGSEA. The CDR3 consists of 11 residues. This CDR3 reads CSARTDGELLF. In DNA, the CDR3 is TGCAGCGCAAGGACAGACGGGGAGCTGCTTTTT.

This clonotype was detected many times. CDR3 residues: CSVEEERTGGYGYTF. The CDR3 DNA is TGCAGCGTTGAAGAGGAAAGGACAGGGGGTTATGGCTACACCTTC. The V call is TRBV29-1, the J call TRBJ1-2, with 10 bases that match TRBD1. In germline, CDR1 is SQVTM, CDR2 ANQGSEA. The CDR3 is 15 amino acids. With 0 bases clipped from V and 5 bases from J, the junction kept 6 bases outside the gene matches.

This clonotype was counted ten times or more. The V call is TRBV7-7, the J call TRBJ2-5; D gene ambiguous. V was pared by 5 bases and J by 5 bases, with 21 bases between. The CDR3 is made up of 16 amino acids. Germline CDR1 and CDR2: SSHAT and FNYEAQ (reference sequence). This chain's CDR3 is CASSQKTVPGLETQYF. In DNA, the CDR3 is TGTGCCAGCAGCCAAAAGACTGTCCCTGGGCTGGAGACCCAGTACTTC.

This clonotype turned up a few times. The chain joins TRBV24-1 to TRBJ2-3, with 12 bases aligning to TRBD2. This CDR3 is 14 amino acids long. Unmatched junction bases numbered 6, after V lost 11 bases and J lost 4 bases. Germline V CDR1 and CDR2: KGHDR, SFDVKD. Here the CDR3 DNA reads TGTGCCAGCGCTAGCGGGGGGGCGTCAGATACGCAGTATTTT. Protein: CASASGGASDTQYF.

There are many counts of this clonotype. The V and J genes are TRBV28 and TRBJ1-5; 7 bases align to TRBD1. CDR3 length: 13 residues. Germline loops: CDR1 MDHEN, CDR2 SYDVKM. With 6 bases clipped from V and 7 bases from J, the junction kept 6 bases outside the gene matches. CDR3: CASSRGQDQPQHF. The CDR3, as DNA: TGTGCCAGCAGCCGTGGACAGGACCAGCCCCAGCATTTT. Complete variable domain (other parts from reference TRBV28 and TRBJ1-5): DVKVTQSSRYLVKRTGEKVFLECVQDMDHENMFWYRQDPGLGLRLIYFSYDVKMKEKGDIPEGYSVSREKKERFSLILESASTNQTSMYLCASSRGQDQPQHFGDGTRLSIL.

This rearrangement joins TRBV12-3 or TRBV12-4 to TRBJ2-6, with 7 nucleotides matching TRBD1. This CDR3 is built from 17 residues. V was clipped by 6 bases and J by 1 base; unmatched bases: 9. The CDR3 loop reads CASSLTGSISGANVLTF. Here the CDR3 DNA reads TGTGCCAGCAGCTTGACAGGGTCTATTTCTGGGGCCAACGTCCTGACTTTC.

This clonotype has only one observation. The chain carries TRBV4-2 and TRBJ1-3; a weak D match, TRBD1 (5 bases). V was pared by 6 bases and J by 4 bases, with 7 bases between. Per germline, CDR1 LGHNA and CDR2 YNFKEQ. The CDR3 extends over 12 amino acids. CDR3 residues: CASRTEGNTIYF. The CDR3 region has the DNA TGTGCCAGCAGGACAGAAGGAAACACCATATATTTT.

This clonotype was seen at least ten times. The CDR3: CASNRVGEAFF. The CDR3 nucleotides read TGTGCCAGCAACAGGGTAGGTGAAGCTTTCTTT. The chain uses TRBV12-3 or TRBV12-4 and TRBJ1-1; TRBD1 might be the D (6 bases). V gave up 7 bases and J gave up 7 bases, with 10 bases separating them. This CDR3 comprises 11 residues.

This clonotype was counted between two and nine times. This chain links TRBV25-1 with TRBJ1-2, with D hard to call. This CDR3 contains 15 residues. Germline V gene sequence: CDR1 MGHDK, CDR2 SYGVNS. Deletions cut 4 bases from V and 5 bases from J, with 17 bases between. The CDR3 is CASSGPPAGGYGYTF. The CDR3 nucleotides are TGTGCCAGCAGTGGCCCGCCCGCGGGTGGGTATGGCTACACCTTC.

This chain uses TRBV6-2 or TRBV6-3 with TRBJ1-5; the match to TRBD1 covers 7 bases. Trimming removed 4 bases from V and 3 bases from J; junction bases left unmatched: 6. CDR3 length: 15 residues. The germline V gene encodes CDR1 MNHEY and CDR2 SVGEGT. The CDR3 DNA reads TGTGCCAGCAGTTCTATGACAGGGTCCAATCAGCCCCAGCATTTT. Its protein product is CASSSMTGSNQPQHF.

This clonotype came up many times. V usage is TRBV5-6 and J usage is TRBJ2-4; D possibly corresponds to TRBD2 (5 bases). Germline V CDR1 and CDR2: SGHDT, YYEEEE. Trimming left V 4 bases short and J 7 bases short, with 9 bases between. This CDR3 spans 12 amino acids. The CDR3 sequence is CASSTGENIQYF. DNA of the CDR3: TGTGCCAGCAGCACCGGGGAGAACATTCAGTACTTC.

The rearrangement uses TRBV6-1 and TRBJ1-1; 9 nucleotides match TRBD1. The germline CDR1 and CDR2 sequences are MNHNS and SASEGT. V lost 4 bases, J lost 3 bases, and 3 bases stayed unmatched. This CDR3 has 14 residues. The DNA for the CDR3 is TGTGCCAGCAGTGTAGGACAGGGGTACACTGAAGCTTTCTTT. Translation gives CASSVGQGYTEAFF.

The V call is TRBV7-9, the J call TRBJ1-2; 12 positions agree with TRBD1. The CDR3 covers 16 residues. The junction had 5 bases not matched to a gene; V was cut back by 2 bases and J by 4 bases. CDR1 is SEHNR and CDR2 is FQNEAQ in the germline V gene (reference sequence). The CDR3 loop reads CASSLFGTGGLYGYTF. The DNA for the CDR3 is TGTGCCAGCAGCTTATTTGGGACAGGGGGCCTCTATGGCTACACCTTC. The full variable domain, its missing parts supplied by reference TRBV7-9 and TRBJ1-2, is DTGVSQNPRHKITKRGQNVTFRCDPISEHNRLYWYRQTLGQGPEFLTYFQNEAQLEKSRLLSDRFSAERPKGSFSTLEIQRTEQGDSAMYLCASSLFGTGGLYGYTFGSGTRLTVV.

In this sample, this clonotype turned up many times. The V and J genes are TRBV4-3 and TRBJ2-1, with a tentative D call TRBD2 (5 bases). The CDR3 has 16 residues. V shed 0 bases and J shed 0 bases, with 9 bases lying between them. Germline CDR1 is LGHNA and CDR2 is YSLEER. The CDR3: CASSQDSGSSYNEQFF. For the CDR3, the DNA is TGCGCCAGCAGCCAAGATTCTGGGAGCTCCTACAATGAGCAGTTCTTC.

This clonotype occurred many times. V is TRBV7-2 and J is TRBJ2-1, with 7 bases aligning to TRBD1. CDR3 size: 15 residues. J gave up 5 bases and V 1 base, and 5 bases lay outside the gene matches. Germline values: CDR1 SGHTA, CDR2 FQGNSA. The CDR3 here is CASSLDDGTDNEQFF. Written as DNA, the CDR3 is TGTGCCAGCAGCTTAGATGACGGGACAGACAATGAGCAGTTCTTC.

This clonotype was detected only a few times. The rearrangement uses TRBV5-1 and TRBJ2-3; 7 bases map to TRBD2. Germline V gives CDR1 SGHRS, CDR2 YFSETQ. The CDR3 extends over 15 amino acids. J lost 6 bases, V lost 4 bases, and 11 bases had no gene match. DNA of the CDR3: TGCGCCAGCAGCCCGTCATTGAGAGCGGGGGATACGCAGTATTTT. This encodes CASSPSLRAGDTQYF.

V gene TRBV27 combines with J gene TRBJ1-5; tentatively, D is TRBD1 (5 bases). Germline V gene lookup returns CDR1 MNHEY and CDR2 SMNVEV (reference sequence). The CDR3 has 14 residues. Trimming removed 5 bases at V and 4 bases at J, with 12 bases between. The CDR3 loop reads CASSPGTTNQPQHF. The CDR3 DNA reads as TGTGCCAGCAGTCCAGGGACCACAAATCAGCCCCAGCATTTT.

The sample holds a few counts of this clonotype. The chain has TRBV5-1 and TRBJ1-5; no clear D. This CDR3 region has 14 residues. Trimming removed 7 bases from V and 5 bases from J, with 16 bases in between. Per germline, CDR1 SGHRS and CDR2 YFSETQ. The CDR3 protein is CASEADWWDQPQHF. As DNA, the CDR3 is TGCGCCAGCGAGGCGGATTGGTGGGATCAGCCCCAGCATTTT.

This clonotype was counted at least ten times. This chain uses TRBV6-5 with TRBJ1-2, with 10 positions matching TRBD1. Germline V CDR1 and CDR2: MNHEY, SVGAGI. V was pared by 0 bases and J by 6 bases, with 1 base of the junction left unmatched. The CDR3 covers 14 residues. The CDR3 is CASSYSGQGDGYTF. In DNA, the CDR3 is TGTGCCAGCAGTTACTCTGGACAGGGGGATGGCTACACCTTC.

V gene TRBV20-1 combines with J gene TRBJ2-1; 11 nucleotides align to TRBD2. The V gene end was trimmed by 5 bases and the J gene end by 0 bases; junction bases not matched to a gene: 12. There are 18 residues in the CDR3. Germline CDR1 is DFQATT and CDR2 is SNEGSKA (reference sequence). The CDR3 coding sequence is TGCAGTGCTCTAACCGGGACTAGCGGAGTGCGCTCCTACAATGAGCAGTTCTTC. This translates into CSALTGTSGVRSYNEQFF.

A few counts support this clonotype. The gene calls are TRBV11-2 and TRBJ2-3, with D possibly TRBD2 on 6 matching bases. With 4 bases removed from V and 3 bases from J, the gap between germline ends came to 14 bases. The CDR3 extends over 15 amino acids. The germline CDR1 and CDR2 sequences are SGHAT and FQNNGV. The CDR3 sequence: CASSSGTYGTDTQYF. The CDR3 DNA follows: TGTGCCAGCAGCTCTGGGACTTATGGAACAGATACGCAGTATTTT.

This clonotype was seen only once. The CDR3 nucleotides are TGCGCCAGCAGCCGCAGGGGAGTGAACACTGAAGCTTTCTTT. Translating gives CASSRRGVNTEAFF. The genes are TRBV4-3 and TRBJ1-1, with D possibly matching TRBD1 (6 bases). In germline, CDR1 is LGHNA, CDR2 YSLEER. The CDR3 extends over 14 amino acids. Trimming removed 4 bases at V and 0 bases at J, with 9 bases between.

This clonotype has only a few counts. This CDR3 is CASSLSGNTQYF. In nucleotides, the CDR3 is TGTGCCAGCAGTTTATCAGGAAATACGCAGTATTTT. This chain links TRBV27 with TRBJ2-3; D not resolved. Germline CDR1 and CDR2: MNHEY and SMNVEV (reference sequence). The CDR3 consists of 12 residues. The V gene lost 0 bases and the J gene lost 7 bases, with 5 bases spanning the gap.

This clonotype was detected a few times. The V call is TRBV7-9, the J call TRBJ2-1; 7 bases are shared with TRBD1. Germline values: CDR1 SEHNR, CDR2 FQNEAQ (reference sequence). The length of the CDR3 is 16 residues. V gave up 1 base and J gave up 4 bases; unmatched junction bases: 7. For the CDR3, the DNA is TGTGCCAGCAGCTTAGGATACCGGGACAGTTACAATGAGCAGTTCTTC. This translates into CASSLGYRDSYNEQFF.

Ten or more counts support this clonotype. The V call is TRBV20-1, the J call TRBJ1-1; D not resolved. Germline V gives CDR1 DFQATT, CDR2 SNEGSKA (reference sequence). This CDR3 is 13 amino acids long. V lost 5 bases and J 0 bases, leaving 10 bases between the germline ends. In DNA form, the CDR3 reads TGCAGTGCTGGAAATAGTATGAACACTGAAGCTTTCTTT. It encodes CSAGNSMNTEAFF.

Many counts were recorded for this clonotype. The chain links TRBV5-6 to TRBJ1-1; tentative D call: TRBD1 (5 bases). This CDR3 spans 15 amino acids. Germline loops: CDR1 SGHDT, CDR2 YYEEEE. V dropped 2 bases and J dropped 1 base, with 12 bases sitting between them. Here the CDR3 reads CASSFIGAGNTEAFF. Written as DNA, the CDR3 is TGTGCCAGCAGCTTTATAGGGGCGGGGAACACTGAAGCTTTCTTT.

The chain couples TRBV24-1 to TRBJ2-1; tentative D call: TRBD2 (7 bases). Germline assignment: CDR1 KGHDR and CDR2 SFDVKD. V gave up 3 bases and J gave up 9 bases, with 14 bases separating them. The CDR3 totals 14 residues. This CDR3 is CATSDEGGPGEQFF. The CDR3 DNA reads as TGTGCCACCAGTGATGAGGGGGGGCCGGGTGAGCAGTTCTTC.